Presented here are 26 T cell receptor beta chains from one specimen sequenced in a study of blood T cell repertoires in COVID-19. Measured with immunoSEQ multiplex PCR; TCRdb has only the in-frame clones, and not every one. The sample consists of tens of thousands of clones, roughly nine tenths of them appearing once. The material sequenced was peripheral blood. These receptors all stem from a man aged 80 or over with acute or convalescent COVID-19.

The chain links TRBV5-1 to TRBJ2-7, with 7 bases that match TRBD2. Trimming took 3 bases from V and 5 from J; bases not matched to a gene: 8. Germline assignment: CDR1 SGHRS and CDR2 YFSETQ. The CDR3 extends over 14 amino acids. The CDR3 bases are TGCGCCAGCAGCTGGGGCTCCACTAGCGACGAGCAGTACTTC. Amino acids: CASSWGSTSDEQYF.

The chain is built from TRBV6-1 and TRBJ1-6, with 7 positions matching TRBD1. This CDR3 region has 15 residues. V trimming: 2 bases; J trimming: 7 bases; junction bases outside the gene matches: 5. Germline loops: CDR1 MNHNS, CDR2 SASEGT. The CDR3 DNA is TGTGCCAGCAGTGAACTACAGGGGTACAATTCACCCCTCCACTTT. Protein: CASSELQGYNSPLHF.

In DNA, the CDR3 is TGTGCCAGCAGCTCGAGCGGGACGAACTTAAACACTGAAGCTTTCTTT. As protein: CASSSSGTNLNTEAFF. The J gene is TRBJ1-1, the V gene TRBV5-5; TRBD1 is a possible D gene (5 bases). The CDR3 extends over 16 amino acids. Germline-derived CDR1 and CDR2 are SGHKS and YYEKEE (reference sequence). Trimming pared 3 bases from V and 2 bases from J, leaving 17 bases between.

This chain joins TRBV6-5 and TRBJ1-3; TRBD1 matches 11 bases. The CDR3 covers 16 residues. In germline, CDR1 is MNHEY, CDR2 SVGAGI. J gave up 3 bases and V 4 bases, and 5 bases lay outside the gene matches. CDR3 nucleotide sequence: TGTGCCAGCAGTTCTGGACAGGGGGCAGTTGGAAACACCATATATTTT. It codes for CASSSGQGAVGNTIYF.

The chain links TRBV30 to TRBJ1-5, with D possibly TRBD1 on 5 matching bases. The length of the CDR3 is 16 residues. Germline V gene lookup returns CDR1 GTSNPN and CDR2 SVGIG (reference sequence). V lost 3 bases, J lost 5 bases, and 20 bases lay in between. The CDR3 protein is CAWRAGGTGGDQPQHF. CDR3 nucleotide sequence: TGTGCCTGGAGGGCCGGGGGGACCGGAGGTGATCAGCCCCAGCATTTT. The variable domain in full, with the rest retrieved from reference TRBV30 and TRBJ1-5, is SQTIHQWPATLVQPVGSPLSLECTVEGTSNPNLYWYRQAAGRGLQLLFYSVGIGQISSEVPQNLSASRPQDRQFILSSKKLLLSDSGFYLCAWRAGGTGGDQPQHFGDGTRLSIL.

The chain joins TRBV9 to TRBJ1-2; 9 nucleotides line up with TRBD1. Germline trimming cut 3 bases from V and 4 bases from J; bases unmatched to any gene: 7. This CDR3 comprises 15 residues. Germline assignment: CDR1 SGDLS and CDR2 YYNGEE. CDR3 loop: CASSEAGTGIYGYTF. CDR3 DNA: TGTGCCAGCAGCGAGGCCGGGACAGGGATCTATGGCTACACCTTC.

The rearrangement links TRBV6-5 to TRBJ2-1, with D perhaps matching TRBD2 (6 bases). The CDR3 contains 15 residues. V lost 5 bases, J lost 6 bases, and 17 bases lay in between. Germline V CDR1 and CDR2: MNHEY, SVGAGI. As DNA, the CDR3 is TGTGCCAGCAGTCCCGGGGGACCGGACTTCAATGAGCAGTTCTTC. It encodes CASSPGGPDFNEQFF.

For the CDR3, the DNA is TGCGCCAGCAGCCCCGGACAGGGCGCATATGGCTACACCTTC. Protein: CASSPGQGAYGYTF. This chain links TRBV5-1 with TRBJ1-2; 8 positions agree with TRBD1. The CDR3 runs to 14 residues. The junction had 7 bases not matched to a gene; V was cut back by 4 bases and J by 5 bases. Germline V gene sequence: CDR1 SGHRS, CDR2 YFSETQ.

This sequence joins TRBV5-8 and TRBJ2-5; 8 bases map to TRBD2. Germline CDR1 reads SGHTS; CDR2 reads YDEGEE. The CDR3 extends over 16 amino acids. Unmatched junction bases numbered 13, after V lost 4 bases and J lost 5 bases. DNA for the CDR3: TGTGCCAGCAGCGGCGGGAGGATTTCAGGGGCCGAGACCCAGTACTTC. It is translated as CASSGGRISGAETQYF.

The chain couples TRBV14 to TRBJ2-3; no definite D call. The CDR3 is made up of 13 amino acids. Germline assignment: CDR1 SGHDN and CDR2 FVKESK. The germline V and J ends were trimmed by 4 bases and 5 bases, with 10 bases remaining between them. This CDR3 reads CASSPLRRDTQYF. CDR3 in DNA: TGTGCCAGCAGCCCGTTAAGGAGAGATACGCAGTATTTT.

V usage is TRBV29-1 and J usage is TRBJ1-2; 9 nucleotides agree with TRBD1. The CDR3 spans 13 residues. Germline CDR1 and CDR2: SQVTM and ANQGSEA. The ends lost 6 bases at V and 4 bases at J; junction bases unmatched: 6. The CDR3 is CSVGLGQGYGYTF. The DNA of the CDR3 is TGCAGCGTAGGCCTGGGACAGGGCTATGGCTACACCTTC.

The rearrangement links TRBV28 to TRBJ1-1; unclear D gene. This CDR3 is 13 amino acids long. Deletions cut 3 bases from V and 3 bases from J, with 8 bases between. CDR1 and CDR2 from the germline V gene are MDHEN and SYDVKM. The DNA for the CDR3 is TGTGCCAGCAGTTTGAGGAGACACACTGAAGCTTTCTTT. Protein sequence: CASSLRRHTEAFF.

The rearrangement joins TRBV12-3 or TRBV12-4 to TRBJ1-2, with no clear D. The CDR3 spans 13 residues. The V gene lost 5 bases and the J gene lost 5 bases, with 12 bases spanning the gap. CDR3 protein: CASSRLQVYGYTF. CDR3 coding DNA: TGTGCCAGCAGTCGGTTGCAGGTTTATGGCTACACCTTC.

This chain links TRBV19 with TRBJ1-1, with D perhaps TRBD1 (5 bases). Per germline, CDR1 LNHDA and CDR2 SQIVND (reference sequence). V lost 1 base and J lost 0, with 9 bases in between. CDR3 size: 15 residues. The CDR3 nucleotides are TGTGCCAGTAGTATAGCGGGGGTCATGAACACTGAAGCTTTCTTT. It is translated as CASSIAGVMNTEAFF.

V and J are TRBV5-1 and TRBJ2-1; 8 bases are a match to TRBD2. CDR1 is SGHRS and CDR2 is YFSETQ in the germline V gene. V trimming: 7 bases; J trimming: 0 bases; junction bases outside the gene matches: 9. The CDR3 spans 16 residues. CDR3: CASSPQLAASYNEQFF. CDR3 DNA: TGCGCCAGCTCACCCCAACTAGCGGCCTCCTACAATGAGCAGTTCTTC.

CDR3 protein: CASSDRVGNTGELFF. CDR3 sequence (DNA): TGCGCCAGCAGCGACAGGGTCGGTAACACCGGGGAGCTGTTTTTT. The chain links TRBV4-1 to TRBJ2-2; 7 positions agree with TRBD1. This CDR3 comprises 15 residues. Germline V gene data show CDR1 as MGHRA and CDR2 as YSYEKL. The trim removed 5 bases at V and 2 bases at J, leaving 5 bases unmatched.

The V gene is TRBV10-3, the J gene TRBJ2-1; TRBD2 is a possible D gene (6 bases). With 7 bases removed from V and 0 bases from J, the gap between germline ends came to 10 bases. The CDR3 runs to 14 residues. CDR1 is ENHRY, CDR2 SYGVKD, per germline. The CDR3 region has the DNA TGTGCCATCACCTCGACTAGCTCCTACAATGAGCAGTTCTTC. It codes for CAITSTSSYNEQFF.

CDR3 sequence: CASSPWDINTEAFF. The CDR3 nucleotides read TGTGCCAGCAGCCCCTGGGACATTAACACTGAAGCTTTCTTT. The rearrangement links TRBV5-5 to TRBJ1-1; D perhaps matches TRBD1 (6 bases). CDR1 and CDR2 from the germline V gene are SGHKS and YYEKEE (reference sequence). With 4 bases removed from V and 2 bases from J, the gap between germline ends came to 12 bases. The CDR3 totals 14 residues. Full variable domain (rest looked up from reference TRBV5-5 and TRBJ1-1): DAGVTQSPTHLIKTRGQQVTLRCSPISGHKSVSWYQQVLGQGPQFIFQYYEKEERGRGNFPDRFSARQFPNYSSELNVNALLLGDSALYLCASSPWDINTEAFFGQGTRLTVV.

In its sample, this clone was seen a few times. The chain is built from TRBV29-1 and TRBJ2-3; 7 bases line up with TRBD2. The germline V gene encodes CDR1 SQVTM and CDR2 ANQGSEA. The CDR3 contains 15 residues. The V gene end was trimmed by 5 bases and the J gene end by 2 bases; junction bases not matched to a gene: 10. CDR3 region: CSVHPGGTFTDTQYF. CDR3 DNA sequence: TGCAGCGTTCACCCCGGGGGGACTTTCACAGATACGCAGTATTTT.

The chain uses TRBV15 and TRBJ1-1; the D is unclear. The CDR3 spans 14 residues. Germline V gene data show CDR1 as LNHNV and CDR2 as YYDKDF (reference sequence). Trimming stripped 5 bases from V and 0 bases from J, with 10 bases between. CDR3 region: CATSWGDLNTEAFF. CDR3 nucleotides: TGTGCCACCAGCTGGGGAGACTTGAACACTGAAGCTTTCTTT.

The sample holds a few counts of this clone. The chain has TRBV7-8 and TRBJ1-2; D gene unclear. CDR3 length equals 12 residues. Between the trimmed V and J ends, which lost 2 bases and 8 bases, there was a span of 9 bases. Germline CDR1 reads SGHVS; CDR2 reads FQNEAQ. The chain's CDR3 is CASSLPTRGYTF. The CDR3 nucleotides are TGTGCCAGCAGCTTACCCACTCGGGGCTACACCTTC. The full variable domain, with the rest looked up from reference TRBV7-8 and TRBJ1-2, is GAGVSQSPRYKVAKRGQDVALRCDPISGHVSLFWYQQALGQGPEFLTYFQNEAQLDKSGLPSDRFFAERPEGSVSTLKIQRTQQEDSAVYLCASSLPTRGYTFGSGTRLTVV.

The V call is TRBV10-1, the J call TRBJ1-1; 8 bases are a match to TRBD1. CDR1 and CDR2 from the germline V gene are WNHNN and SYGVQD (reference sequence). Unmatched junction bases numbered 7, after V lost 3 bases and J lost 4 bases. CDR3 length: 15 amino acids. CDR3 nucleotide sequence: TGCGCCAGCAGTGAAGGACAGGGTATTGGCACTGAAGCTTTCTTT. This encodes CASSEGQGIGTEAFF.

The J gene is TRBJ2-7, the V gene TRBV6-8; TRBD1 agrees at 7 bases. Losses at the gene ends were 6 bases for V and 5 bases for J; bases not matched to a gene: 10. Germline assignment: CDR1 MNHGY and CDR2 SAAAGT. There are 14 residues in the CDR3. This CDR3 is CASRGRGGLDEQYF. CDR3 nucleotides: TGTGCCAGCAGAGGGAGAGGGGGCTTAGACGAGCAGTACTTC.

The CDR3 DNA reads as TGTGGGATATCGCGAGGGAACCTTATGAACACTGAAGCTTTCTTT. Translated: CGISRGNLMNTEAFF. The chain links TRBV5-8 to TRBJ1-1; D is undetermined. Germline CDR1 and CDR2: SGHTS and YDEGEE. The CDR3 totals 15 residues.

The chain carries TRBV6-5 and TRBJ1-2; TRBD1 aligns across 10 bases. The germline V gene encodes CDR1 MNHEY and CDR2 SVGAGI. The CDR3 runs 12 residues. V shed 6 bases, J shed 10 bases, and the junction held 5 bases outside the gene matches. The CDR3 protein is CASRRTGGDYTF. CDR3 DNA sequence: TGTGCCAGCAGAAGGACAGGGGGGGACTACACCTTC.

CDR3 region: CASSITQGANGYTF. CDR3 coding DNA: TGTGCCAGTAGTATTACACAGGGGGCTAATGGCTACACCTTC. V gene TRBV19 combines with J gene TRBJ1-2; TRBD1 agrees at 9 bases. This CDR3 has 14 residues. Per germline, CDR1 LNHDA and CDR2 SQIVND (reference sequence). V shed 3 bases and J 6 bases; nucleotides not matched to a gene: 5.